Listed below are T cell receptor beta chains from one sample, sequenced in a study of T-cell memory formation after mild COVID-19. TCRdb processed the 5' RACE reads anew with MiXCR; each CDR3 protein has one entry. The profile covers a few hundred thousand distinct CDR3 sequences, with 13% to 15% appearing a single time and around 22% taken by the ten largest. The specimen was PBMCs or a T cell subset sorted from them (not recorded which). The receptors here all came from a man aged 18 to 30 who had mild COVID-19 (a few samples of this study predate the infection). Cell type and time point are not known. Both conserved end residues are part of each CDR3. D genes are given only for firm matches. Where a row states a size, it is once, few, many or the class of an expanded clone; other rows omit it.

v_call: TRBV6-5
clone_size: few
d_call: TRBD2
j_call: TRBJ2-3
cdr3_aa: CASSYSGTTALGDTQYF

v_call: TRBV9
clone_size: few
d_call: NA
j_call: TRBJ1-2
cdr3_aa: CASSAGQSANYGYTF

v_call: TRBV4-1
clone_size: NA
d_call: NA
j_call: TRBJ1-2
cdr3_aa: CASSQDSGHGYTF

v_call: TRBV7-2
clone_size: few
d_call: NA
j_call: TRBJ2-5
cdr3_aa: CASSLGLAGWQETQYF

v_call: TRBV19
clone_size: few
d_call: NA
j_call: TRBJ2-5
cdr3_aa: CASSMGRGETQYF

v_call: TRBV7-3
clone_size: many
d_call: NA
j_call: TRBJ2-5
cdr3_aa: CASSFLPRGATATQYF

v_call: TRBV15
clone_size: few
d_call: NA
j_call: TRBJ2-1
cdr3_aa: CATSRDLVGDNEQFF

v_call: TRBV15
clone_size: NA
d_call: NA
j_call: TRBJ1-2
cdr3_aa: CATSRDLVEGYTF

v_call: TRBV12-3/TRBV12-4
clone_size: many
d_call: NA
j_call: TRBJ2-5
cdr3_aa: CASSQQGGMETQYF

v_call: TRBV12-3/TRBV12-4
clone_size: many
d_call: TRBD1
j_call: TRBJ2-5
cdr3_aa: CASSLTGQGTQYF

v_call: TRBV12-3/TRBV12-4
clone_size: few
d_call: NA
j_call: TRBJ1-1
cdr3_aa: CASSFGTREAFF

v_call: TRBV12-3/TRBV12-4
clone_size: many
d_call: NA
j_call: TRBJ2-2
cdr3_aa: CASSWDRNTGELFF

v_call: TRBV25-1
clone_size: many
d_call: NA
j_call: TRBJ2-3
cdr3_aa: CASSALAGRYVLDTQYF